Shown below are 21 T cell receptor beta chains from a single sample sequenced in a study of molecular identifiers for immune sequencing clone quantification. A single record per CDR3 protein comes from TCRdb applying MiXCR to the PCR reads. The sample has about half a million distinct CDR3 sequences, around 21% seen once; the top ten hold around 0.86%. The sequenced sample consisted of naive CD8+ T cells from blood, with Jurkat cell RNA spiked in. Subset described: FACS-sorted CD8+CD4-CCR7+CD45RA+ naive T cells. Every receptor here comes from a human donor in good health. Some libraries in this study had Jurkat cell RNA spiked in.

Many counts were recorded for this clonotype. The rearrangement joins TRBV28 to TRBJ1-1; D uncertain. In germline, CDR1 is MDHEN, CDR2 SYDVKM. This CDR3 contains 15 residues. Trimming pared 5 bases from V and 1 base from J, leaving 14 bases between. The CDR3: CASSPPPRRNTEAFF. DNA of the CDR3: TGTGCCAGCAGTCCCCCCCCCAGGAGGAACACTGAAGCTTTCTTT.

This clonotype turned up a few times. The CDR3 carries no conserved terminal phenylalanine or tryptophan, so it likely arises from a read error. This sequence joins TRBV7-9 and TRBJ2-2; no definite D call. The CDR3 extends over 13 amino acids. V was cut by 1 base and J by 6 bases, with 6 bases left in between. CDR1 and CDR2 (germline): SEHNR, FQNEAQ (reference sequence). CDR3 loop: CASSLVLPGELFL. CDR3 sequence (DNA): TGTGCCAGCAGCTTAGTCCTCCCCGGGGAGCTGTTTCTT.

This clonotype was counted only a few times. The V and J genes are TRBV27 and TRBJ2-7; no definite D call. Looked up from germline, CDR1 is MNHEY and CDR2 is SMNVEV (reference sequence). V was trimmed by 3 bases and J by 0 bases, leaving 12 bases between them. This CDR3 has 15 residues. The CDR3, as DNA: TGTGCCAGCAGTTTTTCGGCCGCTAGCTCCTACGAGCAGTACTTC. This encodes CASSFSAASSYEQYF.

This clonotype was detected only a few times. The chain has TRBV28 and TRBJ1-5; D is possibly TRBD1 (6 bases). From germline, CDR1 is MDHEN and CDR2 SYDVKM. With 7 bases removed from V and 2 bases from J, the gap between germline ends came to 15 bases. The CDR3 is 15 residues long. CDR3 loop: CASNPQGSRNQPQHF. The CDR3 DNA is TGTGCCAGCAATCCCCAGGGGAGTCGCAATCAGCCCCAGCATTTT.

This clonotype was picked up many times. The rearrangement joins TRBV28 to TRBJ2-7, with no clear D. This CDR3 comprises 12 residues. Trimming removed 3 bases at V and 4 bases at J, with 7 bases between. CDR1 MDHEN and CDR2 SYDVKM come from the germline V gene. The CDR3, as DNA: TGTGCCAGCAGTTTTAGGAATTACGAGCAGTACTTC. It encodes CASSFRNYEQYF.

This clonotype came up a few times. V usage is TRBV28 and J usage is TRBJ1-4, with TRBD1 matching over 8 bases. CDR3 length: 15 amino acids. V was clipped by 4 bases and J by 8 bases; unmatched bases: 9. Germline V gene data show CDR1 as MDHEN and CDR2 as SYDVKM. CDR3 region: CASSSPGTGREKLFF. The CDR3 coding sequence is TGTGCCAGCAGTTCCCCCGGGACAGGTCGAGAAAAACTGTTTTTT.

The chain is built from TRBV6-5 and TRBJ2-7, with TRBD2 matching 12 bases. The trim removed 1 base at V and 6 bases at J, leaving 4 bases unmatched. This CDR3 comprises 15 residues. Germline CDR1 MNHEY, CDR2 SVGAGI. In DNA form, the CDR3 reads TGTGCCAGCAGTTACTTAGGACTAGCGGGACGCGAGCAGTACTTC. Protein: CASSYLGLAGREQYF.

This clonotype was counted between two and nine times. V is TRBV20-1 and J is TRBJ2-7; D unclear. The CDR3 length is 14 residues. Germline lookup yields CDR1 DFQATT and CDR2 SNEGSKA (reference sequence). V shed 6 bases and J shed 5 bases, with 20 bases lying between them. In DNA form, the CDR3 reads TGCAGTGCCCCCAGTGGCGTGTTGTTGGACGAGCAGTACTTC. Amino acid sequence: CSAPSGVLLDEQYF.

Of note for this clonotype: An end of the junction differs from the germline gene, which may be a read error. The chain recombines TRBV27 with TRBJ2-7; no firm D call. Germline values: CDR1 MNHEY, CDR2 SMNVEV (reference sequence). CDR3 length equals 15 residues. CDR3 protein: CASGFSGGNPYEQYF. The CDR3, as DNA: TGTGCCAGCGGTTTCAGTGGCGGTAATCCCTACGAGCAGTACTTC.

This clonotype was seen ten or more times. The rearrangement links TRBV20-1 to TRBJ2-4, with 8 bases matching TRBD2. V lost 0 bases, J lost 8 bases, and 18 bases stayed unmatched. Germline loops: CDR1 DFQATT, CDR2 SNEGSKA (reference sequence). The CDR3 has 18 amino acids. DNA for the CDR3: TGCAGTGCTAGAGATATGAAGGAGGTCGCGGGAGGAGGGTACATTCAGTACTTC. Amino acid sequence: CSARDMKEVAGGGYIQYF.

The chain recombines TRBV11-2 with TRBJ2-7; D may match TRBD1 or TRBD2 (5 bases each). V was cut by 7 bases and J by 7 bases, with 8 bases left in between. The CDR3 has 10 amino acids. Germline CDR1 and CDR2: SGHAT and FQNNGV. CDR3 sequence reads: CASMGVEQYF. CDR3 DNA sequence: TGTGCCAGCATGGGGGTGGAGCAGTACTTC.

The sample holds many counts of this clonotype. The chain joins TRBV2 to TRBJ2-7; TRBD1 agrees at 8 bases. After removal of 2 bases from V and 0 bases from J, the junction contained 3 bases not matched to a gene. CDR3 length equals 15 residues. In germline, CDR1 is SNHLY, CDR2 FYNNEI. The CDR3 DNA is TGTGCCAGCAGTGAAAGCGGACAGGGCTCCTACGAGCAGTACTTC. Translation: CASSESGQGSYEQYF. Together with reference TRBV2 and TRBJ2-7, the CDR3 gives the full variable domain: EPEVTQTPSHQVTQMGQEVILRCVPISNHLYFYWYRQILGQKVEFLVSFYNNEISEKSEIFDDQFSVERPDGSNFTLKIRSTKLEDSAMYFCASSESGQGSYEQYFGPGTRLTVT.

This clonotype has at least ten counts. This chain links TRBV27 with TRBJ2-3; 9 bases agree with TRBD2. Unmatched junction bases numbered 8, after V lost 4 bases and J lost 3 bases. The CDR3 totals 16 residues. CDR1 and CDR2 (germline): MNHEY, SMNVEV (reference sequence). The CDR3 sequence: CASSSIAGAPTDTQYF. Written as DNA, the CDR3 is TGTGCCAGCAGTTCGATAGCGGGGGCCCCGACAGATACGCAGTATTTT.

This clonotype was counted only a few times. This chain joins TRBV6-2 or TRBV6-3 and TRBJ2-7, with 7 bases identical to TRBD2. Germline V gene sequence: CDR1 MNHEY, CDR2 SVGEGT. The CDR3 has 14 residues. The ends lost 7 bases at V and 2 bases at J; junction bases unmatched: 8. The CDR3 spells CASNDRDYPYEQYF. The CDR3 DNA sequence: TGTGCCAGCAACGACCGGGACTACCCCTACGAGCAGTACTTC.

Regarding this clonotype: Given a much more abundant clone one base away, this may be a read error. The chain is built from TRBV12-3 or TRBV12-4 and TRBJ1-6, with D tentatively TRBD1 (5 bases). The CDR3 totals 14 residues. The CDR3 DNA sequence: TGTGCCAGCACCCCGGGACCGCCCGATTCACCCCACCACTTT. Protein sequence: CASTPGPPDSPHHF.

This chain uses TRBV18 with TRBJ2-1; no reliable D call. The CDR3 extends over 14 amino acids. V lost 1 base, J lost 9 bases, and 13 bases lay in between. CDR1 and CDR2 from the germline V gene are KGHSH and LQKENI. The CDR3 spells CASSPLPLDGEQFF. For the CDR3, the DNA is TGTGCCAGCTCACCACTTCCCCTGGACGGTGAGCAGTTCTTC. Filled out from reference TRBV18 and TRBJ2-1, the complete variable domain reads NAGVMQNPRHLVRRRGQEARLRCSPMKGHSHVYWYRQLPEEGLKFMVYLQKENIIDESGMPKERFSAEFPKEGPSILRIQQVVRGDSAAYFCASSPLPLDGEQFFGPGTRLTVL.

This clonotype showed up many times. The V call is TRBV5-1, the J call TRBJ2-1, with 11 positions matching TRBD2. V gave up 9 bases and J gave up 5 bases; unmatched junction bases: 10. The CDR3 runs 15 residues. Germline assignment: CDR1 SGHRS and CDR2 YFSETQ. The CDR3 DNA is TGCGCCACCAATCCGGGACTAGCGGAGAACAATGAGCAGTTCTTC. Translating it yields CATNPGLAENNEQFF.

The chain employs TRBV30 and TRBJ1-2, with 7 nucleotides matching TRBD1. CDR3 length: 18 residues. Germline V CDR1 and CDR2: GTSNPN, SVGIG (reference sequence). Trimming removed 4 bases from V and 0 bases from J; junction bases left unmatched: 17. The CDR3 loop reads CAWNLLAGTATSNYGYTF. In DNA form, the CDR3 reads TGTGCCTGGAACCTCCTTGCGGGGACAGCCACTTCTAACTATGGCTACACCTTC.

At least ten counts were recorded for this clonotype. This chain connects TRBV7-6 to TRBJ2-6; no firm D call. The CDR3 has 18 residues. Trimming removed 0 bases at V and 1 base at J, with 13 bases between. Per the germline V gene, CDR1 is SGHVS and CDR2 is FNYEAQ. The CDR3, as DNA: TGTGCCAGCAGCTTAGCGAACCCCATAGATTCTGGGGCCAACGTCCTGACTTTC. This encodes CASSLANPIDSGANVLTF.

Worth noting for this clonotype: A much larger clonotype is one base distant, so this may be a read error. The V and J genes are TRBV28 and TRBJ1-4; possible D gene TRBD1, 5 bases. The V gene's germline CDR1 is MDHEN and CDR2 SYDVKM. The V and J ends lost 8 bases and 6 bases respectively, with 16 bases between them. The CDR3 runs 14 residues. The CDR3 here is CASGQDMNDEKLFF. The DNA of the CDR3 is TGTGCCAGCGGTCAGGACATGAATGATGAAAAACTGTTTTTT.

About this clonotype: A much more abundant neighbour one base away suggests this may be a read error. This rearrangement joins TRBV14 to TRBJ2-6; 8 positions match TRBD1. In germline, CDR1 is SGHDN, CDR2 FVKESK. The CDR3 spans 15 residues. CDR3 loop: CASSYGQGSANALTF. CDR3 in DNA: TGTGCCAGCAGCTACGGACAGGGATCTGCCAACGCCCTGACTTTC.